Listed below are T cell receptor beta chains from one sample, sequenced in a study of cytotoxic CD8 clonotypes in ibrutinib-treated CLL. Sequenced by immunoSEQ multiplex PCR; TCRdb stores in-frame clones only, minus some. The repertoire holds about 160,000 clones, with around nine tenths as singletons. The specimen comprised PBMCs, sampled at disease progression, from a patient treated with ibrutinib. Every receptor here comes from a human donor with chronic lymphocytic leukemia. CDR3s include the opening cysteine and the closing phenylalanine or tryptophan. The D gene is left open where the match is weak. A clone size is listed for some rows: how often the clone was seen (once, few, many), or a class if it is expanded.

>TRBJ2-3|-|TRBV30|-
CAWKGLQLTDTQYF
TGTGCCTGGAAGGGTTTACAGCTCACAGATACGCAGTATTTT
>TRBJ1-1|few|TRBV19|-
CASSSNSRFRHTEAFF
TGTGCCAGTAGTTCGAACAGTCGATTTAGGCACACTGAAGCTTTCTTT
>TRBJ2-7|-|TRBV6-1|-
CASSEERGLRQYF
TGTGCCAGCAGTGAAGAGAGGGGTTTGCGGCAGTACTTC
>TRBJ1-1|-|TRBV20-1|-
CSAMKTTEAFF
TGCAGTGCTATGAAGACAACTGAAGCTTTCTTT
>TRBJ1-1|-|TRBV5-1|-
CASSQQSGRPNTEAFF
TGCGCCAGCAGCCAGCAATCAGGCCGACCCAACACTGAAGCTTTCTTT
>TRBJ2-1|-|TRBV7-9|TRBD2
CASSWAGQRENYNEQFF
TGTGCCAGCAGCTGGGCCGGGCAGCGGGAGAATTACAATGAGCAGTTCTTC
>TRBJ2-7|-|TRBV7-4|TRBD2
CASSSTRTSGYCTYEQYF
TGTGCCAGCAGCTCCACCCGGACTAGCGGGTATTGCACCTACGAGCAGTACTTC
>TRBJ2-5|-|TRBV11-2|-
CASSSSPTALQETQYF
TGTGCCAGCAGCAGCTCCCCGACAGCCCTCCAAGAGACCCAGTACTTC
>TRBJ2-3|-|TRBV5-6|TRBD1
CASSLTRTGRSTDTQYF
TGTGCCAGCAGCTTGACCCGGACAGGACGTAGCACAGATACGCAGTATTTT
>TRBJ2-7|few|TRBV30|TRBD1
CAWSVGGQSYEQYF
TGTGCCTGGAGTGTAGGGGGCCAATCCTACGAGCAGTACTTC
>TRBJ2-1|-|TRBV5-6|-
CASSLGQNYNEQFF
TGTGCCAGCAGCTTGGGGCAAAACTACAATGAGCAGTTCTTC
>TRBJ2-4|-|TRBV6-6|-
CASSASEKNIQYF
TGTGCCAGCAGTGCCTCAGAAAAAAACATTCAGTACTTC
>TRBJ2-1|-|TRBV27|TRBD2
CASSLRGLEYNEQFF
TGTGCCAGCAGTTTAAGGGGACTAGAATACAATGAGCAGTTCTTC
>TRBJ2-3|once|TRBV7-3|-
CASSLTPKQGTDTQYF
TGTGCCAGCAGCTTAACCCCTAAACAGGGAACAGATACGCAGTATTTT
>TRBJ1-1|-|TRBV19|-
CASRRATPITEAFF
TGTGCCAGTAGGCGCGCCACTCCCATCACTGAAGCTTTCTTT
>TRBJ2-2|-|TRBV27|-
CASSLYFRALGANTGELFF
TGTGCCAGCAGTTTATACTTCCGGGCCCTGGGGGCCAACACCGGGGAGCTGTTTTTT
>TRBJ1-2|-|TRBV28|-
CASSISRENYGYTF
TGTGCCAGCTCTATATCGAGGGAAAACTATGGCTACACCTTC
>TRBJ2-1|-|TRBV5-4|TRBD2
CASSSGLAGNNEQFF
TGTGCCAGCAGCTCTGGACTAGCGGGGAACAATGAGCAGTTCTTC
>TRBJ2-7|-|TRBV4-1|TRBD2
CASSLRTSVAYEQYF
TGCGCCAGCAGCCTTCGGACTAGCGTGGCCTACGAGCAGTACTTC
>TRBJ2-7|-|TRBV11-2|-
CASSLTGTSREQYF
TGTGCCAGCAGCTTAACAGGGACCTCTAGGGAGCAGTACTTC
>TRBJ2-7|-|TRBV28|-
CASSLGRVYEQYF
TGTGCCAGCAGTTTAGGACGGGTCTACGAGCAGTACTTC
>TRBJ2-5|-|TRBV2|-
CASRRGGPETQYF
TGTGCCAGCAGGAGGGGGGGCCCAGAGACCCAGTACTTC
>TRBJ2-2|once|TRBV5-6|-
CASSYFSRLANTGELFF
TGTGCCAGCAGCTACTTTTCGAGGTTGGCTAACACCGGGGAGCTGTTTTTT
>TRBJ2-3|-|TRBV7-2|-
CASEQWGDTQYF
TGTGCCAGCGAACAGTGGGGAGATACGCAGTATTTT
>TRBJ2-7|-|TRBV27|-
CASRFGVSEEQYF
TGTGCCAGCAGATTTGGGGTTTCGGAAGAGCAGTACTTC
>TRBJ1-4|-|TRBV11-2|TRBD1
CASSLVTGGNEKLFF
TGTGCCAGCAGCTTAGTTACAGGGGGAAATGAAAAACTGTTTTTT
>TRBJ1-4|-|TRBV4-1|TRBD1
CASSQETGGVTNEKLFF
TGCGCCAGCAGCCAAGAAACAGGGGGCGTTACAAATGAAAAACTGTTTTTT
>TRBJ1-2|-|TRBV29-1|-
CSVEEGPPNYGYTF
TGCAGCGTTGAAGAAGGGCCTCCTAACTATGGCTACACCTTC